These T cell receptor beta chains were read from a single sample in a study of CXCR3-negative and CXCR3-positive naive CD8 T cells. TCRdb derives one entry per CDR3 protein from the 5' RACE reads, leaving out DNA. Reported are 140,000 to 150,000 distinct CDR3 sequences; the ten largest clones contain about 0.27%. Sequencing used naive CXCR3+ CD8+ T cells from blood. The receptor set was obtained from a human donor in good health. Some clones in this sample may be carry-over from other donors' samples. The CDR3 runs from the conserved cysteine through the conserved F or W.

TRBV4-1	TRBJ1-2	CASKDDPGASYGYTF
TRBV5-1	TRBJ2-7	CASSLAGEIYEQYF
TRBV12-3/TRBV12-4	TRBJ2-1	CASRTGGTSGRRSYNEQFF
TRBV2	TRBJ1-2	CASSEDSGYTF
TRBV12-3/TRBV12-4	TRBJ2-1	CASSLSAGPGDEQFF
TRBV12-3/TRBV12-4	TRBJ2-7	CASSLMGSSYEQYF
TRBV9	TRBJ2-1	CASSDGTSGIRNEQFF
TRBV4-3	TRBJ2-7	CASSQDWGQGVYEQYF
TRBV4-1	TRBJ2-3	CASSQDQDTQYF
TRBV12-3/TRBV12-4	TRBJ1-2	CASSRAGNYGYTF
TRBV7-3	TRBJ2-2	CASSLESGGELFF
TRBV21-1	TRBJ2-7	CASSQPGLAGAVYPYEQYF
TRBV7-8	TRBJ1-3	CASSLDRGSNTIYF
TRBV7-6	TRBJ1-1	CASSSYEGGTEAFF
TRBV6-6	TRBJ2-7	CASSYYPPGQASYEQYF
TRBV20-1	TRBJ2-1	CSAPLRDRGYNEQFF
TRBV28	TRBJ2-1	CASSPRLAGGRDEQFF
TRBV20-1	TRBJ2-7	CSARMAGLAGRSQADEQYF
TRBV21-1	TRBJ2-2	CASNYTGELFF
TRBV20-1	TRBJ2-7	CSARGLAGEPHEQYF
TRBV6-2/TRBV6-3	TRBJ2-1	CASSYPGRTYNEQFF
TRBV6-2/TRBV6-3	TRBJ2-1	CASSYSIVVSDEQFF
TRBV7-9	TRBJ2-7	CASSPAPGLAGEQYF
TRBV12-3/TRBV12-4	TRBJ2-6	CASSLLGDSGANVLTF
TRBV13	TRBJ2-5	CASSSLTSGRQETQYF
TRBV6-2/TRBV6-3	TRBJ2-7	CASSYAAGGAYEQYF
TRBV4-2	TRBJ1-3	CASRGDRLSGNTIYF
TRBV7-9	TRBJ2-7	CASSWPGTYEQYF
TRBV6-6	TRBJ1-1	CATSANTEAFF
TRBV28	TRBJ2-5	CASRRDVYQETQYF
TRBV29-1	TRBJ1-1	CSVEEGMNTEAFF
TRBV27	TRBJ1-1	CASSLSAEGEAFF
TRBV12-3/TRBV12-4	TRBJ2-7	CASGGGYEQYF
TRBV11-2	TRBJ2-5	CASSLARGGGEQETQYF
TRBV7-9	TRBJ2-7	CASSLLETYEQYF
TRBV3-1	TRBJ2-3	CASSWELRLTPDTQYF
TRBV19	TRBJ1-5	CASSGQGHQPQHF
TRBV7-9	TRBJ2-7	CASSSRSGTSYEQYF
TRBV7-2	TRBJ1-2	CASSFGRGNGYTF
TRBV14	TRBJ1-2	CASSRAGGANYGYTF
TRBV4-2	TRBJ1-1	CASSQDRQGAGLWAAFF
TRBV29-1	TRBJ2-1	CSVPSVREGRHNEQFF
TRBV6-5	TRBJ2-3	CASSPGHRSLDTQYF
TRBV2	TRBJ2-2	CASSPSSTGTANTGELFF
TRBV25-1	TRBJ1-2	CASSERQNYGYTF
TRBV6-6	TRBJ2-1	CASRFASGQFF
TRBV12-3/TRBV12-4	TRBJ1-5	CASSEDHSNQPQHF
TRBV12-3/TRBV12-4	TRBJ2-4	CASSHTSGNIQYF
TRBV29-1	TRBJ2-2	CSVEDTSYGIDGELFF
TRBV20-1	TRBJ2-7	CSARPGRAVSYEQYF
TRBV5-1	TRBJ2-7	CASSPGTSFEQYF